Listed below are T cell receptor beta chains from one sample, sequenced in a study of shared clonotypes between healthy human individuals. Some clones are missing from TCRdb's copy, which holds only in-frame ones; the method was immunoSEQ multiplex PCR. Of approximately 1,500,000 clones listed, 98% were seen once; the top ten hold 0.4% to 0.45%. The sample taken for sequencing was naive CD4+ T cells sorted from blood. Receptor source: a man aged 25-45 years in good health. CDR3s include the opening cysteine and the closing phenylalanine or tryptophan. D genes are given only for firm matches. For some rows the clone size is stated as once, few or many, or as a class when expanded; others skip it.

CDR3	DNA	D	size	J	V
CASSPDSTDTQYF	TGTGCCAGCAGCCCCGACAGCACAGATACGCAGTATTTT	-	-	TRBJ2-3	TRBV2
CASSARYFSDEQYF	TGTGCCAGCAGCGCAAGATACTTTTCGGACGAGCAGTACTTC	-	once	TRBJ2-7	TRBV9
CASSYVASGSYEQFF	TGTGCCAGCAGTTACGTGGCTAGCGGGAGCTATGAGCAGTTCTTC	TRBD2	-	TRBJ2-1	TRBV6-5
CASGAQETQYF	TGCGCCAGCGGGGCTCAAGAGACCCAGTACTTC	-	-	TRBJ2-5	TRBV5-1
CASSPSGGTGELFF	TGTGCCAGCAGCCCATCGGGCGGCACCGGGGAGCTGTTTTTT	-	-	TRBJ2-2	TRBV7-3
CASSYTQISGKETQYF	TGTGCCAGCAGTTACACCCAAATTAGCGGTAAAGAGACCCAGTACTTC	-	-	TRBJ2-5	TRBV6-5
CASRGLTYGYTF	TGTGCCAGCAGGGGCCTGACCTATGGCTACACCTTC	-	-	TRBJ1-2	TRBV9
CASLAIRLWNTEAFF	TGTGCCAGCCTCGCCATTCGGTTATGGAACACTGAAGCTTTCTTT	-	-	TRBJ1-1	TRBV2
CASSYSSAGNTGELFF	TGTGCCAGCAGTTATTCCTCCGCTGGAAACACCGGGGAGCTGTTTTTT	-	-	TRBJ2-2	TRBV6-5
CASSELGGAALGELFF	TGTGCCAGCAGTGAACTCGGGGGCGCGGCCCTCGGGGAGCTGTTTTTT	-	-	TRBJ2-2	TRBV6-4
CASSPVQGTDTQYF	TGCGCCAGCAGCCCGGTACAGGGCACAGATACGCAGTATTTT	-	-	TRBJ2-3	TRBV5-1
CASSLYTGNQETQYF	TGTGCCAGCAGCTTATACACAGGGAACCAAGAGACCCAGTACTTC	-	once	TRBJ2-5	TRBV11-3
CASSQGTYEQFF	TGTGCCAGCAGCCAAGGGACCTATGAGCAGTTCTTC	-	-	TRBJ2-1	TRBV5-4
CKVGTQYF	TGCAAGGTGGGGACCCAGTACTTC	-	-	TRBJ2-5	TRBV20-1
CASSIGGQQETQYF	TGTGCCAGTAGTATAGGGGGACAGCAAGAGACCCAGTACTTC	TRBD1	-	TRBJ2-5	TRBV19
CASSLNEWVGPEYF	TGTGCCAGCAGCTTAAATGAATGGGTCGGTCCTGAGTACTTC	-	-	TRBJ2-7	TRBV7-8
CASGLSSNYGYTF	TGTGCTAGTGGTTTATCCTCCAATTATGGCTACACCTTC	-	-	TRBJ1-2	TRBV12-5
CASSSSTIEEKLFF	TGTGCCAGCAGTTCTTCTACAATCGAGGAAAAACTGTTTTTT	-	-	TRBJ1-4	TRBV28
CASSFGAINQPQHF	TGTGCCAGCAGCTTCGGGGCTATTAATCAGCCCCAGCATTTT	-	once	TRBJ1-5	TRBV5-5
CASSTALGEQYF	TGTGCCAGCAGTACCGCTCTCGGCGAGCAGTACTTC	-	-	TRBJ2-7	TRBV28
CSVAIGRLEQFF	TGCAGCGTTGCTATAGGGCGGCTTGAGCAGTTCTTC	-	-	TRBJ2-1	TRBV29-1
CATSNGQAFTGANVLTF	TGTGCCACCAGCAACGGACAGGCTTTTACTGGGGCCAACGTCCTGACTTTC	TRBD1	-	TRBJ2-6	TRBV15
CASSLSPTSPISNEQFF	TGTGCCAGCAGCTTATCACCTACTAGCCCGATCTCCAATGAGCAGTTCTTC	-	-	TRBJ2-1	TRBV11-2
CASRPRDRVRNEQFF	TGTGCCAGCAGACCTCGTGACAGGGTCCGCAATGAGCAGTTCTTC	TRBD1	once	TRBJ2-1	TRBV27
CASTTTGQVSYEQYF	TGTGCCAGCACGACGACGGGACAGGTCTCCTACGAGCAGTACTTC	TRBD1	-	TRBJ2-7	TRBV28
CAISGFAEQPQHF	TGTGCCATCAGTGGTTTTGCGGAACAGCCCCAGCATTTT	-	-	TRBJ1-5	TRBV10-3
CASSRRDSSYEQYF	TGTGCCAGCAGCCGCCGGGACAGCTCCTACGAGCAGTACTTC	TRBD1	-	TRBJ2-7	TRBV5-8
CASSEDRVGYTF	TGTGCCAGCAGTGAAGACAGGGTCGGCTACACCTTC	-	-	TRBJ1-2	TRBV2
CSVDWGQGVRKTQYF	TGCAGCGTTGATTGGGGACAGGGGGTGAGGAAGACCCAGTACTTC	TRBD1	once	TRBJ2-5	TRBV29-1
CASSFEPGTSGRADADTQYF	TGTGCCAGCAGTTTCGAACCCGGGACTAGCGGGAGGGCCGACGCAGATACGCAGTATTTT	TRBD2	-	TRBJ2-3	TRBV2
CASRGTGGANTEAFF	TGCGCCAGTAGGGGGACAGGGGGCGCGAACACTGAAGCTTTCTTT	TRBD1	-	TRBJ1-1	TRBV5-1
CASSNRNEQFF	TGTGCCAGCAGTAATCGCAATGAGCAGTTCTTC	-	-	TRBJ2-1	TRBV27
CASSSKAPYEQYF	TGTGCCAGCTCTTCTAAAGCCCCCTACGAGCAGTACTTC	-	once	TRBJ2-7	TRBV18
CASSEGRSEKLFF	TGTGCCAGCAGTGAGGGGCGATCTGAAAAACTGTTTTTT	-	-	TRBJ1-4	TRBV2
CASKATLSYEQYF	TGTGCCAGCAAGGCAACCCTCTCCTACGAGCAGTACTTC	-	-	TRBJ2-7	TRBV27
CASSIGPATYEQYF	TGTGCCAGTAGTATAGGTCCAGCGACCTACGAGCAGTACTTC	-	-	TRBJ2-7	TRBV19
CASSSSGVGAFF	TGTGCCAGTAGTTCCTCAGGCGTCGGAGCTTTCTTT	-	-	TRBJ1-1	TRBV19
CASSPGGAGAYEQYF	TGTGCCAGCAGCCCTGGCGGGGCGGGGGCCTACGAGCAGTACTTC	TRBD2	once	TRBJ2-7	TRBV7-2